This T cell receptor beta chain was sequenced during a study of cytomegalovirus exposure and HLA in healthy donors. For the study at large: The Caucasian-associated ancestry cluster held around four fifths of some 420 genotyped donors.

In germline, CDR1 is WSHSY, CDR2 SAAADI. This CDR3 region has 16 residues. V lost 5 bases, J lost 4 bases, and 21 bases lay in between. This clone has only a few counts. The PCR used 60 Vbeta and 13 Jbeta primers. Method: immunoSEQ multiplex PCR; TCRdb's copy keeps in-frame clones and lacks some. The repertoire consists of roughly 56,000 clones, with around 75% occurring once and the leading ten covering just over 50%. The sample taken for sequencing was PBMCs. This clonotype was obtained from a middle-aged man in good health and CMV-seropositive. J is TRBJ2-7 and V is TRBV10-2, with D maybe TRBD2 (6 bases). The CDR3, as DNA: TGCGCCAGCAGTATCCCTACTAGCTACCCCCAATACGAGCAGTACTTC. Its translation is CASSIPTSYPQYEQYF.